These 31 T cell receptor beta chains came from one sample sequenced in a study of T-cell reconstitution after alpha-beta-depleted transplantation in children. Findings and limits, study-wide: From newly produced T cells came most of the T-cell counts and diversity one year after transplant.

Unique molecular identifiers were built into the TCRbeta library. A single record per CDR3 protein comes from TCRdb applying MiXCR to the PCR reads. The profile shows about 300,000 distinct CDR3 sequences, almost 8% of them singletons. Antigens for these TCRs are unknown. The source was peripheral blood, collected 360 days after TCRalphabeta/CD19-depleted stem cell transplant. The receptors originated from a female patient aged 2-9 years who had a stem cell transplant for Fanconi anemia, so the T cells may come from the graft donor.

The chain couples TRBV20-1 to TRBJ1-2; D perhaps matches TRBD1 (5 bases). The germline V gene has CDR1 DFQATT and CDR2 SNEGSKA (reference sequence). The CDR3 spans 15 residues. The V end lost 3 bases, the J end lost 3 bases, and 17 bases lay between the germline ends. CDR3 in amino acids: CSASREVGVDYGYTF. Here the CDR3 DNA reads TGCAGTGCTAGTAGAGAGGTGGGGGTCGACTATGGCTACACCTTC.

This chain joins TRBV7-8 and TRBJ2-3, with 9 bases matching TRBD1. CDR1 is SGHVS, CDR2 FQNEAQ, per germline. J gave up 4 bases and V 5 bases, and 4 bases lay outside the gene matches. This CDR3 has 14 residues. CDR3 residues: CASSLTGGPDTQYF. The CDR3 nucleotides read TGTGCCAGCAGCCTTACAGGGGGCCCAGATACGCAGTATTTT. Complete variable domain (other parts from reference TRBV7-8 and TRBJ2-3): GAGVSQSPRYKVAKRGQDVALRCDPISGHVSLFWYQQALGQGPEFLTYFQNEAQLDKSGLPSDRFFAERPEGSVSTLKIQRTQQEDSAVYLCASSLTGGPDTQYFGPGTRLTVL.

The sample holds a few counts of this clonotype. The rearrangement uses TRBV6-1 and TRBJ1-2, with TRBD1 matching 7 bases. After removal of 2 bases from V and 4 bases from J, the junction contained 10 bases not matched to a gene. Germline CDR1 MNHNS, CDR2 SASEGT. There are 16 residues in the CDR3. CDR3 nucleotides: TGTGCCAGCAGTGAAACCCCAGACAGGGCTGTCTATGGCTACACCTTC. This encodes CASSETPDRAVYGYTF.

The rearrangement joins TRBV2 to TRBJ2-1; 10 bases match TRBD2. Germline CDR1 SNHLY, CDR2 FYNNEI. This CDR3 contains 19 residues. V lost 8 bases and J lost 2; bases outside the gene matches: 18. In DNA, the CDR3 is TGTGCCAGCCCCGGCGGGATGAAGCGGGGGGGCCTCACCTACAATGAGCAGTTCTTC. It codes for CASPGGMKRGGLTYNEQFF. Full variable domain (missing parts from reference TRBV2 and TRBJ2-1): EPEVTQTPSHQVTQMGQEVILRCVPISNHLYFYWYRQILGQKVEFLVSFYNNEISEKSEIFDDQFSVERPDGSNFTLKIRSTKLEDSAMYFCASPGGMKRGGLTYNEQFFGPGTRLTVL.

A few counts support this clonotype. This chain joins TRBV6-5 and TRBJ1-5; D gene unclear. Germline values: CDR1 MNHEY, CDR2 SVGAGI. V lost 5 bases and J 5 bases, leaving 16 bases between the germline ends. The CDR3 contains 15 residues. The CDR3 region has the DNA TGTGCCAGCAGTATACCCCTCGGGCTGTATCAGCCCCAGCATTTT. Protein sequence: CASSIPLGLYQPQHF.

This clonotype was counted at least ten times. The chain uses TRBV20-1 and TRBJ2-1, with 8 bases fitting TRBD2. This CDR3 is 14 amino acids long. V lost 4 bases, J lost 0 bases, and 2 bases stayed unmatched. CDR1 DFQATT and CDR2 SNEGSKA come from the germline V gene (reference sequence). The CDR3 is CSAITSGSYNEQFF. The CDR3 DNA reads TGCAGTGCTATCACTAGCGGCTCCTACAATGAGCAGTTCTTC.

The chain recombines TRBV11-2 with TRBJ2-5; 11 bases agree with TRBD2. The CDR3 runs to 17 residues. V was pared by 3 bases and J by 3 bases, with 9 bases of the junction left unmatched. Germline CDR1 reads SGHAT; CDR2 reads FQNNGV. Here the CDR3 DNA reads TGTGCCAGCAGCTTGCTAGCTAGCGGGGGGTTTAAAGAGACCCAGTACTTC. It is translated as CASSLLASGGFKETQYF. The full variable domain, rest sourced from reference TRBV11-2 and TRBJ2-5, is EAGVAQSPRYKIIEKRQSVAFWCNPISGHATLYWYQQILGQGPKLLIQFQNNGVVDDSQLPKDRFSAERLKGVDSTLKIQPAKLEDSAVYLCASSLLASGGFKETQYFGPGTRLLVL.

This chain joins TRBV7-9 and TRBJ2-5, with 8 bases lining up with TRBD2. Losses at the gene ends were 5 bases for V and 5 bases for J; bases not matched to a gene: 10. CDR3 size: 15 residues. Germline V gene data show CDR1 as SEHNR and CDR2 as FQNEAQ (reference sequence). CDR3 DNA: TGTGCCAGCAGCCCGGGACTAGAGGTTTGGGAGACCCAGTACTTC. It specifies CASSPGLEVWETQYF. Complete variable domain (other parts from reference TRBV7-9 and TRBJ2-5): DTGVSQNPRHKITKRGQNVTFRCDPISEHNRLYWYRQTLGQGPEFLTYFQNEAQLEKSRLLSDRFSAERPKGSFSTLEIQRTEQGDSAMYLCASSPGLEVWETQYFGPGTRLLVL.

The sample holds a few counts of this clonotype. V usage is TRBV10-1 and J usage is TRBJ2-2, with D maybe TRBD2 (6 bases). The germline CDR1 and CDR2 sequences are WNHNN and SYGVQD (reference sequence). V was trimmed by 2 bases and J by 7 bases, leaving 14 bases between them. The CDR3 runs to 15 residues. Here the CDR3 DNA reads TGCGCCAGCAGTGAGACCGGGACTTTGGGCGGGGAGCTGTTTTTT. Translated, it gives CASSETGTLGGELFF.

Ten or more counts support this clonotype. The genes are TRBV29-1 and TRBJ2-7; D possibly uses TRBD1 or TRBD2 (6 bases each). V lost 6 bases to trimming and J lost 0 bases, with 15 bases between them. Germline-derived CDR1 and CDR2 are SQVTM and ANQGSEA. The CDR3 has 14 residues. The CDR3 spells CSVRGRLSSYEQYF. The CDR3 nucleotides are TGCAGCGTCCGGGGGCGGCTTAGCTCCTACGAGCAGTACTTC.

The chain uses TRBV4-3 and TRBJ2-5; D not certain. Germline V CDR1 and CDR2: LGHNA, YSLEER. V was shortened by 3 bases and J by 4 bases, with 18 bases between the two germline ends. The CDR3 has 16 residues. For the CDR3, the DNA is TGCGCCAGCAGCCAGGGTCCCGGCGGCGGCGGAGAGACCCAGTACTTC. This codes for CASSQGPGGGGETQYF.

This clonotype was detected only a few times. The V gene is TRBV7-8, the J gene TRBJ2-5; D might be TRBD2 (5 bases). The CDR3 covers 12 residues. Trimming cost V 3 bases and J 7 bases, with 9 bases left between them. Germline V lookup: CDR1 SGHVS, CDR2 FQNEAQ. DNA of the CDR3: TGTGCCAGCAGCTTCGCCCTAGCGACCCAGTACTTC. Protein product: CASSFALATQYF.

This chain connects TRBV7-8 to TRBJ1-5; D remains ambiguous. V dropped 1 base and J dropped 7 bases, with 8 bases sitting between them. This CDR3 contains 13 residues. Germline CDR1 reads SGHVS; CDR2 reads FQNEAQ. CDR3 sequence: CASSLVDGQPQHF. The DNA for the CDR3 is TGTGCCAGCAGCTTAGTGGATGGACAGCCCCAGCATTTT.

This clonotype was found many times. The J gene is TRBJ2-1, the V gene TRBV5-1; D is uncertain. This CDR3 has 15 amino acids. Germline V gene sequence: CDR1 SGHRS, CDR2 YFSETQ. Trimming took 0 bases from V and 8 from J, leaving 15 bases between them. The CDR3 sequence: CASSLELGFEDEQFF. CDR3 coding DNA: TGCGCCAGCAGCTTGGAACTGGGCTTTGAGGATGAGCAGTTCTTC. Filled out from reference TRBV5-1 and TRBJ2-1, the complete variable domain reads KAGVTQTPRYLIKTRGQQVTLSCSPISGHRSVSWYQQTPGQGLQFLFEYFSETQRNKGNFPGRFSGRQFSNSRSEMNVSTLELGDSALYLCASSLELGFEDEQFFGPGTRLTVL.

This sequence joins TRBV11-2 and TRBJ2-7; D may correspond to TRBD1 or TRBD2 (6 bases each). V shed 3 bases and J shed 3 bases, with 27 bases lying between them. Germline CDR1 and CDR2: SGHAT and FQNNGV. The CDR3 runs to 19 residues. CDR3 amino acids: CASSFLIMGRAGTHYEQYF. In DNA form, the CDR3 reads TGTGCCAGCAGCTTTTTAATCATGGGTCGGGCGGGGACACACTACGAGCAGTACTTC.

This clonotype has at least ten counts. J is TRBJ2-3 and V is TRBV5-1, with 10 bases lining up with TRBD2. Germline CDR1 is SGHRS and CDR2 is YFSETQ. J lost 4 bases, V lost 3 bases, and 5 bases had no gene match. The CDR3 has 15 residues. The chain's CDR3 is CASSSSGGGSDTQYF. DNA of the CDR3: TGCGCCAGCAGCTCCAGCGGGGGGGGTTCAGATACGCAGTATTTT.

The J gene is TRBJ2-1, the V gene TRBV2; 10 bases line up with TRBD1. CDR1 SNHLY and CDR2 FYNNEI come from the germline V gene. The CDR3 is 16 residues long. V was clipped by 1 base and J by 5 bases; unmatched bases: 5. In DNA form, the CDR3 reads TGTGCCAGCAGTGAAGAGGGACAGGGGATAAACAATGAGCAGTTCTTC. Translating it yields CASSEEGQGINNEQFF.

This clonotype was picked up many times. The genes are TRBV20-1 and TRBJ2-3; a possible D gene is TRBD2 (6 bases). V lost 3 bases and J 4 bases, leaving 8 bases between the germline ends. Germline CDR1 is DFQATT and CDR2 is SNEGSKA (reference sequence). This CDR3 is built from 12 residues. DNA of the CDR3: TGCAGTGCTAGGGGAGGTGCAGATACGCAGTATTTT. Protein sequence: CSARGGADTQYF.

This clonotype has ten or more counts. The rearrangement joins TRBV7-9 to TRBJ2-3; TRBD1 matches at 8 bases. The V gene end was trimmed by 7 bases and the J gene end by 2 bases; junction bases not matched to a gene: 8. This CDR3 spans 15 amino acids. The germline V gene has CDR1 SEHNR and CDR2 FQNEAQ (reference sequence). The CDR3 region has the DNA TGTGCCAGCACCCGACAGGGGCATTTCACAGATACGCAGTATTTT. It specifies CASTRQGHFTDTQYF.

Many counts were recorded for this clonotype. DNA of the CDR3: TGCAGTGCTGCCGGGACGTCAAATGAAAAACTGTTTTTT. Translating gives CSAAGTSNEKLFF. The chain combines TRBV20-1 with TRBJ1-4, with a possible D match to TRBD1 (5 bases). The CDR3 is made up of 13 amino acids. V dropped 5 bases and J dropped 5 bases, with 12 bases sitting between them. Per germline, CDR1 DFQATT and CDR2 SNEGSKA (reference sequence).

This clonotype came up a few times. The CDR3 DNA sequence: TGTGCCAGCAGCCGGGGGGCTAGCGGGAGAGTTTCCGAGCAGTACTTC. It codes for CASSRGASGRVSEQYF. J is TRBJ2-7 and V is TRBV7-2, with TRBD2 identical over 10 bases. From germline, CDR1 is SGHTA and CDR2 FQGNSA. V lost 5 bases and J lost 6; bases outside the gene matches: 13. This CDR3 spans 16 amino acids.

This clonotype has at least ten counts. The chain uses TRBV20-1 and TRBJ1-4; 7 nucleotides agree with TRBD1. The germline CDR1 and CDR2 sequences are DFQATT and SNEGSKA (reference sequence). The CDR3 sequence is 15 residues long. V trimming: 2 bases; J trimming: 2 bases; junction bases outside the gene matches: 5. The CDR3 sequence: CSARNRDSTNEKLFF. CDR3 sequence (DNA): TGCAGTGCTAGAAACCGGGACAGCACTAATGAAAAACTGTTTTTT.

Ten or more counts support this clonotype. This chain links TRBV4-2 with TRBJ1-6; a weak D match, TRBD1 (6 bases). Looked up from germline, CDR1 is LGHNA and CDR2 is YNFKEQ. The CDR3 spans 14 residues. V lost 4 bases, J lost 7 bases, and 11 bases lay in between. DNA for the CDR3: TGTGCCAGCAGCCCGGACAGATACAATTCACCCCTCCACTTT. It is translated as CASSPDRYNSPLHF.

This clonotype was seen ten or more times. This chain connects TRBV7-9 to TRBJ1-4; TRBD1 aligns across 7 bases. The CDR3 length is 15 residues. In germline, CDR1 is SEHNR, CDR2 FQNEAQ (reference sequence). V trimming: 5 bases; J trimming: 3 bases; junction bases outside the gene matches: 6. The CDR3 sequence is CASSLGTEPNEKLFF. In DNA, the CDR3 is TGTGCCAGCAGCCTAGGGACAGAACCTAATGAAAAACTGTTTTTT.

The chain recombines TRBV6-5 with TRBJ2-2; tentative D call: TRBD1 (6 bases). The V end was cut by 1 base, the J end by 7 bases, with 13 bases between. In germline, CDR1 is MNHEY, CDR2 SVGAGI. This CDR3 has 15 amino acids. CDR3 in amino acids: CASSYYYRAGGELFF. CDR3 DNA: TGTGCCAGCAGTTACTACTACAGGGCGGGCGGGGAGCTGTTTTTT.

The J gene is TRBJ1-1, the V gene TRBV6-1, with 9 bases fitting TRBD1. Germline assignment: CDR1 MNHNS and CDR2 SASEGT. With V trimmed by 2 bases and J by 0 bases, 10 bases remained unmatched. The CDR3 is 18 residues long. The DNA for the CDR3 is TGTGCCAGCAGTGAACAACCTATCACAGGGGGCCTGAACACTGAAGCTTTCTTT. This codes for CASSEQPITGGLNTEAFF.

This clonotype was seen at least ten times. The rearrangement uses TRBV5-1 and TRBJ1-1; the D gene is possibly TRBD1 (6 bases). The CDR3 is 14 amino acids. The V and J ends lost 4 bases and 5 bases respectively, with 15 bases between them. Germline CDR1 and CDR2: SGHRS and YFSETQ. The CDR3 reads CASSPSLRGTEAFF. The CDR3 nucleotides are TGCGCCAGCAGCCCAAGCTTAAGGGGGACTGAAGCTTTCTTT.

This clonotype was recorded many times. The chain employs TRBV28 and TRBJ1-1; D remains unclear. Germline V gives CDR1 MDHEN, CDR2 SYDVKM. V was clipped by 5 bases and J by 7 bases, with 17 bases between them. This CDR3 has 14 amino acids. CDR3 in DNA: TGTGCCAGCAGTCCCATTCCCTTGGGCGGTGAAGCTTTCTTT. Translated, it gives CASSPIPLGGEAFF.

The CDR3 loop reads CAMGPGGLYGYTF. The CDR3 bases are TGTGCCATGGGCCCGGGGGGCCTGTATGGCTACACCTTC. This sequence joins TRBV4-2 and TRBJ1-2, with D possibly TRBD1 on 6 matching bases. CDR3 size: 13 residues. Trimming shortened V by 10 bases and J by 5 bases, and 17 bases separated the two germline ends. Germline CDR1 and CDR2: LGHNA and YNFKEQ.

This clonotype has a count of ten or more. This rearrangement joins TRBV10-3 to TRBJ2-2; TRBD1 matches 10 bases. Germline values: CDR1 ENHRY, CDR2 SYGVKD. Unmatched junction bases numbered 5, after V lost 4 bases and J lost 6 bases. CDR3 length equals 15 residues. CDR3 region: CAISAGGQGAGELFF. The CDR3 DNA is TGTGCCATCAGTGCAGGAGGACAGGGGGCCGGGGAGCTGTTTTTT.

J is TRBJ2-3 and V is TRBV30; 10 bases are shared with TRBD2. Per germline, CDR1 GTSNPN and CDR2 SVGIG (reference sequence). The ends lost 5 bases at V and 4 bases at J; junction bases unmatched: 0. The CDR3 consists of 12 residues. The CDR3 sequence: CAWGLAADTQYF. The CDR3 DNA sequence: TGTGCCTGGGGACTAGCGGCAGATACGCAGTATTTT.